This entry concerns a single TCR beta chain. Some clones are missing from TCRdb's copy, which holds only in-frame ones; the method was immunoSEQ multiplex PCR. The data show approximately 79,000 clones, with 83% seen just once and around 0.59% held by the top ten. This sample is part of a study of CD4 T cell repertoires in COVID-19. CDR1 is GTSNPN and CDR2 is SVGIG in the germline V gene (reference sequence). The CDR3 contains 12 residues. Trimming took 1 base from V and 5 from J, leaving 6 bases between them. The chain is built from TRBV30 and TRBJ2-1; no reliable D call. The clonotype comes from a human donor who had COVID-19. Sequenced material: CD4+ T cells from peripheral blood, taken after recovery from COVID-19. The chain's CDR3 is CAWSASNNEQFF. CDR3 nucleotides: TGTGCCTGGAGTGCTAGTAACAATGAGCAGTTCTTC.